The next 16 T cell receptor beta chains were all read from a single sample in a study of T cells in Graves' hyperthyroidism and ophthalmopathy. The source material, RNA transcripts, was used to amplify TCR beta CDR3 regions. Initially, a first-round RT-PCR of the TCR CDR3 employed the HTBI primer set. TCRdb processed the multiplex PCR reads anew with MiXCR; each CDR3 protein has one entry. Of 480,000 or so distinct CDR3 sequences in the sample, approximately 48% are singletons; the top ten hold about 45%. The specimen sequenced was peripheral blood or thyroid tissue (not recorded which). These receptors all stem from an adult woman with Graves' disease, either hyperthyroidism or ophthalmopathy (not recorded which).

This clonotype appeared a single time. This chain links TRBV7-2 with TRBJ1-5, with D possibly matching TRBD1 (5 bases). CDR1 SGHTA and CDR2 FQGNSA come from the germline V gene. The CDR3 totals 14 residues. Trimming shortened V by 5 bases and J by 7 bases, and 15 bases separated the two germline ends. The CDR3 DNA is TGTGCCAGCAGCCTCCCAGGGTTCAGGCAGCCCCAGCATTTT. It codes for CASSLPGFRQPQHF.

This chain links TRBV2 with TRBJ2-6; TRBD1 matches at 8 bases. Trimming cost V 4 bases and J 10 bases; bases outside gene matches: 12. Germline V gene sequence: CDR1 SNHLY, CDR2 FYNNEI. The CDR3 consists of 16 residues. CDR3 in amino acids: CASSGGDRGLANVLTF. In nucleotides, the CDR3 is TGTGCCAGCAGTGGGGGAGACAGGGGATTAGCTAACGTCCTGACTTTC.

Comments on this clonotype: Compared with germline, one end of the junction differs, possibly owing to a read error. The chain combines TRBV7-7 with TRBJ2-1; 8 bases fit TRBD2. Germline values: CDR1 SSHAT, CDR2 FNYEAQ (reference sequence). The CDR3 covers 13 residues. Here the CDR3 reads CASSFGGGNEQFF. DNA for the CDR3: TGTGCTAGCAGCTTCGGGGGGGGCAATGAGCAGTTCTTC.

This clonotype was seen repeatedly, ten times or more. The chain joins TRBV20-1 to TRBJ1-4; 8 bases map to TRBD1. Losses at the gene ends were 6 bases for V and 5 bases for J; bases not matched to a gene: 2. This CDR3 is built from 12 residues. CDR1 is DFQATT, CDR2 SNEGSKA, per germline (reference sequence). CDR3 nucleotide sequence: TGCAGTGCGAGGGACAGGAATGAAAAACTGTTTTTT. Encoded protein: CSARDRNEKLFF.

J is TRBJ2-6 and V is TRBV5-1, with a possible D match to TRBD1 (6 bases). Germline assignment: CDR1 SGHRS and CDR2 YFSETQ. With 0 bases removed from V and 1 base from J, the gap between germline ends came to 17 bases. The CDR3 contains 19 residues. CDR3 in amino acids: CASSLVSWGRGSGANVLTF. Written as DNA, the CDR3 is TGCGCCAGCAGCTTGGTATCGTGGGGCAGGGGATCTGGGGCCAACGTCCTGACTTTC.

CDR3 DNA sequence: TGCGCCAGCAGCGGGAAGACAGGGGAGAATAATTCACCCCTCCACTTT. This gives the protein CASSGKTGENNSPLHF. The chain joins TRBV5-1 to TRBJ1-6; 8 bases are a match to TRBD1. The V segment lost 4 bases and the J segment 5 bases; nucleotides outside the gene matches: 8. The CDR3 sequence is 16 residues long. CDR1 and CDR2 (germline): SGHRS, YFSETQ.

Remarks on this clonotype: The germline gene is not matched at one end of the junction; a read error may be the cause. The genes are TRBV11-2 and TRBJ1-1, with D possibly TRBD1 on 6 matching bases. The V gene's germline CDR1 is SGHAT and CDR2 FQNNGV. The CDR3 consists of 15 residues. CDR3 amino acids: CASSARQGWDTEAFF. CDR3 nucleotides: TGTGCCAGCAGCGCCCGCCAGGGCTGGGACACGGAAGCTTTCTTT.

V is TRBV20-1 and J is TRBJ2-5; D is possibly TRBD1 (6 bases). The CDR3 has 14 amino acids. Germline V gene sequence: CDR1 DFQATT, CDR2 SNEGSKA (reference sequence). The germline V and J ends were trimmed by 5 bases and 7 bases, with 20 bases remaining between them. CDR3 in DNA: TGCAGTGCTTATACCCGGGACACTTCCGGGACCCAGTACTTC. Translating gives CSAYTRDTSGTQYF.

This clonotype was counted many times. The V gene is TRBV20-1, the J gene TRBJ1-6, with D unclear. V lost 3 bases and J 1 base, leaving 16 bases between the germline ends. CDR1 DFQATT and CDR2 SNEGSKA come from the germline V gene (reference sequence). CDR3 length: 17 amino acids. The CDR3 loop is CSARAGRYLSYNSPLHF. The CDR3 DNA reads TGCAGTGCTAGGGCTGGACGGTATTTGTCCTATAATTCACCCCTCCACTTT.

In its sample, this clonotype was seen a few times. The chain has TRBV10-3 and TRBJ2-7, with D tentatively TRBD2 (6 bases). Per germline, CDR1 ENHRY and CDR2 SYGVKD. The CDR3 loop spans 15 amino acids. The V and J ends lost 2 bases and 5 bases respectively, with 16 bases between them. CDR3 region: CAISEDGSQVDEQYF. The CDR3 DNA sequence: TGTGCCATCAGTGAGGACGGGAGCCAGGTCGACGAGCAGTACTTC.

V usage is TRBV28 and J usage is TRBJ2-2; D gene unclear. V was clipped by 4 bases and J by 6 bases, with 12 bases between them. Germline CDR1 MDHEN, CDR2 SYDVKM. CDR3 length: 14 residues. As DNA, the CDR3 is TGTGCCAGCAGTTCCCCCTCGGCATCCGGGGAGCTGTTTTTT. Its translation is CASSSPSASGELFF.

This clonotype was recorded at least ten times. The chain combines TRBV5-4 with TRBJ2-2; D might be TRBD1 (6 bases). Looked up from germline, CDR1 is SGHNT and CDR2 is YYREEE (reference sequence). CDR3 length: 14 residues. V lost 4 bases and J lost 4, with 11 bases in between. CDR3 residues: CASSGDTATGELFF. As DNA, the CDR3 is TGTGCCAGCAGCGGGGACACGGCCACCGGGGAGCTGTTTTTT.

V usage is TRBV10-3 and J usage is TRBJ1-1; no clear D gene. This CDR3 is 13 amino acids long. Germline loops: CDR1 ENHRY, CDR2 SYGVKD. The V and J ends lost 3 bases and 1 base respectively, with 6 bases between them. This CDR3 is CAISDGENTEAFF. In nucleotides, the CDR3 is TGTGCCATCAGTGACGGCGAGAACACTGAAGCTTTCTTT.

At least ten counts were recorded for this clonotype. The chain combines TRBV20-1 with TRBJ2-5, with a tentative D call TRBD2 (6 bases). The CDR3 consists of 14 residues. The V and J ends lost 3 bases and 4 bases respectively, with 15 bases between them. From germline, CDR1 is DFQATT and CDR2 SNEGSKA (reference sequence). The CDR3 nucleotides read TGCAGTGCTAGTTCTGTTTTGGGGGGAGAGACCCAGTACTTC. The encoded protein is CSASSVLGGETQYF.

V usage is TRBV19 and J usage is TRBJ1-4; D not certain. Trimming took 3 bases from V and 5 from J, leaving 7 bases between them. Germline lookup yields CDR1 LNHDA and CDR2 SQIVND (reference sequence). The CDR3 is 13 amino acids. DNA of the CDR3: TGTGCCAGTAGTATGAATGCGAATGAAAAACTGTTTTTT. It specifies CASSMNANEKLFF.

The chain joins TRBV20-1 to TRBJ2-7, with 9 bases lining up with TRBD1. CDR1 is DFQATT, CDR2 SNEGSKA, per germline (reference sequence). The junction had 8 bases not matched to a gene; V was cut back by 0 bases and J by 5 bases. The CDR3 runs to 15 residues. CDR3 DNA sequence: TGCAGTGCTAGAGATAGTGGACAGGGGACAGACGAGCAGTACTTC. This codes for CSARDSGQGTDEQYF.